This T cell receptor (beta chain) came from a study of T cell responses to AZD1222 COVID-19 vaccine. Study-level results: Spike-specific TCR breadth rose after two AZD1222 doses, and depth rose as well. Clonal diversity was possibly underestimated, and white British individuals and females predominated among donors.

Unmatched junction bases numbered 6, after V lost 1 base and J lost 6 bases. The V gene's germline CDR1 is LGHDT and CDR2 YNNKEL (reference sequence). The CDR3 is 16 residues long. This clone occurred a few times. The antigen is unknown. Using immunoSEQ multiplex PCR, the repertoire was profiled, and TCRdb retains in-frame clones only, with some absent. The repertoire holds about 140,000 clones, with around four fifths as singletons. Here the sequenced sample was peripheral blood, taken on day 0 of AZD1222 vaccination. This receptor was obtained from an adult in good health. The genes are TRBV3-1 (or the pseudogene TRBV3-2) and TRBJ2-2, with TRBD1 identical over 9 bases. CDR3 nucleotides: TGTGCCAGCAGCCAAGCCGGGACAGGGCGGTCCGGGGAGCTGTTTTTT. As protein: CASSQAGTGRSGELFF.